The 30 T cell receptor beta chains below come from one sample, sequenced in a study of OX40 agonist ivuxolimab in advanced cancers. Using immunoSEQ multiplex PCR, the repertoire was profiled, and TCRdb retains in-frame clones only, with some absent. The table records 70,000 to 80,000 clones, approximately 90% of them present only once. Sample: CD4+ or CD8+ T cells sorted from blood, taken in a trial of the OX40 agonist ivuxolimab. The receptors derive from an adult with an advanced solid tumor such as melanoma, head and neck, liver or kidney cancer.

The chain carries TRBV5-8 and TRBJ1-2; 7 positions match TRBD1. Germline CDR1 and CDR2: SGHTS and YDEGEE. The CDR3 is made up of 13 amino acids. V lost 2 bases and J lost 8; bases outside the gene matches: 6. The CDR3 protein is CASSFQGDWGYTF. CDR3 nucleotide sequence: TGTGCCAGCAGCTTCCAGGGGGATTGGGGCTACACCTTC.

The chain couples TRBV7-9 to TRBJ2-5; TRBD2 matches 9 bases. The CDR3 is 18 amino acids. After removal of 1 base from V and 0 bases from J, the junction contained 9 bases not matched to a gene. Germline CDR1 SEHNR, CDR2 FQNEAQ (reference sequence). The CDR3 bases are TGTGCCAGCAGCTTAGAGGGTAGCGGGGGCCTGTACCAAGAGACCCAGTACTTC. This sequence encodes CASSLEGSGGLYQETQYF.

This rearrangement joins TRBV7-8 to TRBJ1-5; D unclear. V lost 2 bases and J 3 bases, leaving 17 bases between the germline ends. Germline CDR1 SGHVS, CDR2 FQNEAQ. This CDR3 region has 17 residues. DNA of the CDR3: TGTGCCAGCAGCTTATATAGACCAATTACGGACAATCAGCCCCAGCATTTT. Its protein product is CASSLYRPITDNQPQHF.

Points on this clone: The junction and the germline gene differ at one end; a read error may be behind it. J is TRBJ1-2 and V is TRBV5-6; tentatively, D is TRBD1 (6 bases). This CDR3 has 11 amino acids. Germline V gene data show CDR1 as SGHDT and CDR2 as YYEEEE. The CDR3 DNA sequence: TGTGCCAGCAGCTTGGCGGGGTTAGGACAGTTC. This encodes CASSLAGLGQF.

The chain couples TRBV30 to TRBJ2-1, with D perhaps given as TRBD1 or TRBD2 (5 bases each). V lost 0 bases and J 8 bases, leaving 14 bases between the germline ends. The CDR3 has 14 residues. Germline V CDR1 and CDR2: GTSNPN, SVGIG (reference sequence). The CDR3 loop is CAWSVVGVDDEQFF. Here the CDR3 DNA reads TGTGCCTGGAGTGTAGTGGGGGTGGATGATGAGCAGTTCTTC.

This sequence joins TRBV5-1 and TRBJ2-5; D gene ambiguous. V dropped 2 bases and J dropped 1 base, with 6 bases sitting between them. Germline CDR1 is SGHRS and CDR2 is YFSETQ. The CDR3 is made up of 13 amino acids. CDR3 in amino acids: CASSFGSQETQYF. CDR3 sequence (DNA): TGCGCCAGCAGCTTCGGAAGCCAAGAGACCCAGTACTTC.

The gene calls are TRBV6-5 and TRBJ2-7; 7 nucleotides match TRBD1. The V gene end was trimmed by 7 bases and the J gene end by 4 bases; junction bases not matched to a gene: 4. The germline gives CDR1 MNHEY, CDR2 SVGAGI. The CDR3 has 12 residues. CDR3 in DNA: TGTGCCAGCAATTCAGGGGGTTACGAGCAGTACTTC. It translates to CASNSGGYEQYF.

The chain is built from TRBV27 and TRBJ2-7; D may correspond to TRBD1 or TRBD2 (5 bases each). Germline CDR1 and CDR2: MNHEY and SMNVEV (reference sequence). Deletions cut 3 bases from V and 7 bases from J, with 16 bases between. This CDR3 has 14 amino acids. In DNA form, the CDR3 reads TGTGCCAGCAGTTTTTATCCCGGGGCTATTGAGCAGTACTTC. Amino acids: CASSFYPGAIEQYF.

The chain has TRBV27 and TRBJ2-7; 8 nucleotides line up with TRBD2. V lost 1 base, J lost 5 bases, and 10 bases stayed unmatched. The CDR3 has 16 residues. CDR1 and CDR2 (germline): MNHEY, SMNVEV (reference sequence). The DNA for the CDR3 is TGTGCCAGCAGTTTATTTCCCAGCGGGAGTAAGAACGAGCAGTACTTC. Translated, it gives CASSLFPSGSKNEQYF.

This clone has only one observation. V and J are TRBV7-9 and TRBJ2-6; tentatively, D is TRBD1 (6 bases). This CDR3 spans 14 amino acids. The V end lost 5 bases, the J end lost 14 bases, and 19 bases lay between the germline ends. Germline values: CDR1 SEHNR, CDR2 FQNEAQ (reference sequence). CDR3 sequence (DNA): TGTGCCAGCAGCAATTCGACAGGCTTTTACCTCCTGACTTTC. This encodes CASSNSTGFYLLTF.

This chain uses TRBV6-5 with TRBJ1-5; tentative D call: TRBD1 (6 bases). The CDR3 has 12 residues. Trimming left V 6 bases short and J 12 bases short, with 15 bases between. Germline V gene lookup returns CDR1 MNHEY and CDR2 SVGAGI. DNA for the CDR3: TGTGCCAGCAGCCCGGACAGTAAGTTCCAGCATTTT. It codes for CASSPDSKFQHF.

This clone is termed medium-sized. The chain joins TRBV5-4 to TRBJ2-3, with a weak D call TRBD2 (5 bases). This CDR3 has 15 residues. From germline, CDR1 is SGHNT and CDR2 YYREEE (reference sequence). Trimming stripped 4 bases from V and 0 bases from J, with 12 bases between. CDR3 bases: TGTGCCAGCAGCCCGGACTTTTTGAGCACAGATACGCAGTATTTT. This sequence encodes CASSPDFLSTDTQYF.

V is TRBV5-1 and J is TRBJ2-7; 7 bases map to TRBD1. Trimming took 4 bases from V and 7 from J; bases not matched to a gene: 8. The CDR3 is 13 amino acids. CDR1 and CDR2 from the germline V gene are SGHRS and YFSETQ. In nucleotides, the CDR3 is TGCGCCAGCAGCCCTGACAGGGCCGGAGAGCAGTACTTC. This sequence encodes CASSPDRAGEQYF.

The chain employs TRBV11-2 and TRBJ1-5, with a possible D match to TRBD1 (6 bases). CDR3 length: 18 residues. V lost 4 bases to trimming and J lost 2 bases, with 21 bases between them. Per the germline V gene, CDR1 is SGHAT and CDR2 is FQNNGV. CDR3 in DNA: TGTGCCAGCAGCTCAGAACCGGGGGGGCGCTTTGGCAATCAGCCCCAGCATTTT. Its protein product is CASSSEPGGRFGNQPQHF.

The chain has TRBV9 and TRBJ2-7, with 10 bases matching TRBD1. This CDR3 has 16 residues. J lost 4 bases, V lost 0 bases, and 7 bases had no gene match. CDR1 is SGDLS, CDR2 YYNGEE, per germline. CDR3 sequence reads: CASSVDGTGVAYEQYF. CDR3 DNA: TGTGCCAGCAGCGTAGACGGGACAGGGGTTGCGTACGAGCAGTACTTC.

V and J are TRBV27 and TRBJ2-7; weak D call: TRBD1 (6 bases). Trimming cost V 2 bases and J 3 bases, with 17 bases left between them. The CDR3 covers 16 residues. The germline gives CDR1 MNHEY, CDR2 SMNVEV (reference sequence). CDR3 nucleotides: TGTGCCAGCAGTTTAACAACAGGGAATCGCATCTACGAGCAGTACTTC. This codes for CASSLTTGNRIYEQYF.

The rearrangement uses TRBV4-2 and TRBJ2-6, with D hard to call. Germline V gives CDR1 LGHNA, CDR2 YNFKEQ. This CDR3 is 15 amino acids long. V was shortened by 0 bases and J by 4 bases, with 7 bases between the two germline ends. The CDR3 sequence is CASSQEVSGANVLTF. In DNA form, the CDR3 reads TGTGCCAGCAGCCAAGAGGTCTCGGGGGCCAACGTCCTGACTTTC.

The CDR3 DNA reads as TGTGCCAGCAGTTATGGGGCAGGGGCCTACGAGCAGTACTTC. It encodes CASSYGAGAYEQYF. V usage is TRBV6-5 and J usage is TRBJ2-7; perhaps TRBD1 as D (6 bases). V lost 3 bases and J lost 2, with 11 bases in between. The CDR3 runs to 14 residues. Germline V gives CDR1 MNHEY, CDR2 SVGAGI.

This rearrangement joins TRBV10-3 to TRBJ2-5; possibly TRBD2 for D (7 bases). Germline loops: CDR1 ENHRY, CDR2 SYGVKD. The CDR3 runs 17 residues. Trimming left V 0 bases short and J 1 base short, with 15 bases between. CDR3 residues: CAISESTLGGAQETQYF. CDR3 DNA sequence: TGTGCCATCAGTGAGTCGACTCTGGGGGGGGCCCAAGAGACCCAGTACTTC.

The genes are TRBV27 and TRBJ2-7; 7 positions agree with TRBD1. Germline trimming cut 6 bases from V and 6 bases from J; bases unmatched to any gene: 20. This CDR3 is built from 17 residues. The germline V gene has CDR1 MNHEY and CDR2 SMNVEV (reference sequence). CDR3 DNA sequence: TGTGCCAGCAGGCCTTCATTAGGGACAGCACCAAACTGCGAGCAGTACTTC. It yields the protein CASRPSLGTAPNCEQYF.

CDR3 bases: TGTGCCAGCAGCCCCCTGGGACCGAGCACAGATACGCAGTATTTT. Protein: CASSPLGPSTDTQYF. The genes are TRBV11-2 and TRBJ2-3, with D possibly being TRBD1 or TRBD2 (5 bases each). CDR3 length equals 15 residues. The V end was cut by 5 bases, the J end by 0 bases, with 12 bases between. Germline V gene data show CDR1 as SGHAT and CDR2 as FQNNGV.

This chain connects TRBV19 to TRBJ2-3; TRBD2 matches 10 bases. The CDR3 extends over 15 amino acids. CDR1 and CDR2 from the germline V gene are LNHDA and SQIVND (reference sequence). J was trimmed by 6 bases and V by 6 bases; bases with no gene match: 9. CDR3 DNA: TGTGCCAGTAGCCTAGCGGGGGCTCCTATCGATACGCAGTATTTT. Its translation is CASSLAGAPIDTQYF.

The rearrangement links TRBV18 to TRBJ1-1; D ambiguous. This CDR3 comprises 14 residues. The V and J ends lost 0 bases and 1 base respectively, with 6 bases between them. From germline, CDR1 is KGHSH and CDR2 LQKENI. The CDR3 reads CASSPPEQNTEAFF. The CDR3 DNA reads as TGTGCCAGCTCACCACCGGAACAGAACACTGAAGCTTTCTTT.

This sequence joins TRBV11-2 and TRBJ2-7; D is possibly TRBD1 or TRBD2 (5 bases each). The germline V and J ends were trimmed by 5 bases and 4 bases, with 21 bases remaining between them. Per germline, CDR1 SGHAT and CDR2 FQNNGV. This CDR3 spans 16 amino acids. In DNA form, the CDR3 reads TGTGCCAGCAGCCGAGATCCGGGACCAGTTTTTTACGAGCAGTACTTC. It yields the protein CASSRDPGPVFYEQYF.

The chain couples TRBV7-9 to TRBJ1-5; 11 nucleotides agree with TRBD1. The CDR3 covers 17 residues. The germline gives CDR1 SEHNR, CDR2 FQNEAQ (reference sequence). With 1 base clipped from V and 4 bases from J, the junction kept 6 bases outside the gene matches. The CDR3 region has the DNA TGTGCCAGCAGCTTAGTTGGACAGGGGGCAACGAATCAGCCCCAGCATTTT. Its protein is CASSLVGQGATNQPQHF.

The CDR3 here is CASKGERELSTDTQYF. CDR3 bases: TGTGCCAGCAAGGGAGAGCGGGAGCTTAGCACAGATACGCAGTATTTT. The chain has TRBV7-9 and TRBJ2-3, with TRBD2 identical over 8 bases. The germline CDR1 and CDR2 sequences are SEHNR and FQNEAQ (reference sequence). J lost 0 bases, V lost 7 bases, and 9 bases had no gene match. CDR3 length: 16 amino acids.

The J gene is TRBJ1-5, the V gene TRBV6-1; D gene uncertain. Trimming stripped 2 bases from V and 1 base from J, with 9 bases between. Per the germline V gene, CDR1 is MNHNS and CDR2 is SASEGT. This CDR3 has 15 residues. CDR3 in amino acids: CASSEPDWSNQPQHF. CDR3 sequence (DNA): TGTGCCAGCAGTGAACCGGACTGGAGCAATCAGCCCCAGCATTTT.

The chain employs TRBV4-2 and TRBJ2-6; D is undetermined. The CDR3 length is 15 residues. Germline CDR1 and CDR2: LGHNA and YNFKEQ. V lost 4 bases, J lost 5 bases, and 12 bases lay in between. The CDR3 DNA reads TGTGCCAGCAGCCCGTTACAAAGTCGGGCCAACGTCCTGACTTTC. Encoded protein: CASSPLQSRANVLTF.

The CDR3 reads CASSFGGVVAGQPQHF. CDR3 nucleotide sequence: TGTGCCAGCAGTTTTGGTGGTGTGGTCGCGGGTCAGCCCCAGCATTTT. V is TRBV27 and J is TRBJ1-5, with unresolved D. CDR1 MNHEY and CDR2 SMNVEV come from the germline V gene (reference sequence). This CDR3 has 16 residues. The V gene lost 3 bases and the J gene lost 6 bases, with 18 bases spanning the gap.

The chain couples TRBV7-9 to TRBJ2-1; 12 bases agree with TRBD2. The CDR3 sequence is 17 residues long. V lost 1 base and J lost 4; bases outside the gene matches: 5. Germline V gene sequence: CDR1 SEHNR, CDR2 FQNEAQ (reference sequence). The DNA for the CDR3 is TGTGCCAGCAGCTTAGGACTAGCGGGAGTCTCTTACAATGAGCAGTTCTTC. This codes for CASSLGLAGVSYNEQFF.